Listed below are T cell receptor beta chains from one sample, sequenced in a study of T cells in Graves' hyperthyroidism and ophthalmopathy. TCRdb processed the multiplex PCR reads anew with MiXCR; each CDR3 protein has one entry. The sample records under 350,000 distinct CDR3 sequences, about 25% being singletons. The sample comprised blood. These receptors all come from a man aged 35 to 55 with Graves' hyperthyroidism that later progressed to Graves' ophthalmopathy. CDR3s include the opening cysteine and the closing phenylalanine or tryptophan. A D gene is named only where the DNA matches it firmly. Some rows have no size entry. The others give once, few or many, or a class for an expanded clone.

clone_size | j_call | v_call | d_call | cdr3_aa
many | TRBJ2-4 | TRBV19 | TRBD1 | CASSIIGQGENIQYF
many | TRBJ2-5 | TRBV29-1 | - | CSVGSRRGETQYF
many | TRBJ2-5 | TRBV2 | - | CASKVGVETQYF
few | TRBJ1-5 | TRBV18 | TRBD1 | CASSSQGDGQPQHF
many | TRBJ1-2 | TRBV12-3/TRBV12-4 | TRBD1 | CASSPIRDRGFGYTF
many | TRBJ1-2 | TRBV5-6 | - | CASSGTTNYGYTF
- | TRBJ1-5 | TRBV20-1 | TRBD1 | CSAGQGNYQPQHF
many | TRBJ1-5 | TRBV20-1 | - | CSARAVQGNQPQHF
many | TRBJ2-7 | TRBV29-1 | - | CSANSGTGYEQYF
many | TRBJ1-1 | TRBV6-5 | - | CASSYRGSLTEAFF
many | TRBJ1-1 | TRBV12-3/TRBV12-4 | - | CASSLDANTEAFF
many | TRBJ1-1 | TRBV28 | - | CASLGLGALGFSTEAFF
- | TRBJ2-7 | TRBV7-2 | TRBD2 | CASTLAGANYEQYF
- | TRBJ1-2 | TRBV6-1 | TRBD1 | CASSDRGHGYTF
many | TRBJ1-1 | TRBV3-1 | TRBD1 | CASGQGVLGEAFF
many | TRBJ1-5 | TRBV12-3/TRBV12-4 | - | CASSLGVAGNQPQHF
many | TRBJ2-7 | TRBV7-9 | - | CASSPHSSGNEQYF
many | TRBJ2-4 | TRBV29-1 | - | CSVGVGDNIQYF
many | TRBJ2-7 | TRBV20-1 | - | CSARDQTRNYEQYF
- | TRBJ2-5 | TRBV20-1 | TRBD1 | CSAPRDRVGETQYF
many | TRBJ2-7 | TRBV6-6 | - | CASSQTGNEQYF
many | TRBJ1-1 | TRBV24-1 | - | CATSEDGGGNTEAFF
- | TRBJ2-5 | TRBV28 | TRBD2 | CASSIREDGTQYF
- | TRBJ2-7 | TRBV28 | - | CASSFDGAGGSYEQYF